The rows below give T cell receptor beta chains drawn from one sample of a study of beta chain features in type 1 diabetes. This table comes from immunoSEQ multiplex PCR, and its TCRdb copy is limited to in-frame clones, with some not included. The sample includes hundreds of thousands of clones, around 15% seen only once; the top ten take approximately 0.099%. Sequenced: naive CD4+ T cells from blood. These receptors all stem from a man younger than 35 in good health. Both conserved end residues are part of each CDR3. Each record gives: D gene, V gene, J gene, clone size, CDR3 DNA, CDR3 protein. A D gene is named only where the DNA matches it firmly. Rows give clone size only sometimes, using once, few, many, or a class for an expanded clone.

TRBD1,TRBV5-6,TRBJ2-6,few,TGTGCCAGCAGCCTACCGGGACAGGGAGATGCTGGGGCCAACGTCCTGACTTTC,CASSLPGQGDAGANVLTF
-,TRBV29-1,TRBJ1-4,-,TGCAGCGTTGCCGCAACTAATGAAAAACTGTTTTTT,CSVAATNEKLFF
-,TRBV19,TRBJ2-6,-,TGTGCCAGTAGAGGACCCGGAGGGGCCAACGTCCTGACTTTC,CASRGPGGANVLTF
TRBD2,TRBV27,TRBJ2-5,-,TGTGCCAGCTTTGGACTAGCGGGAGGCCAGGAGACCCAGTACTTC,CASFGLAGGQETQYF
-,TRBV7-2,TRBJ2-5,-,TGTGCCAGCAGCATGTACAGGGAAAGGGGTGCGACCCAGTACTTC,CASSMYRERGATQYF
-,TRBV7-4,TRBJ2-7,-,TGTGCCAGCAGCTTAGTCGGCACCTACTACGAGCAGTACTTC,CASSLVGTYYEQYF
TRBD1,TRBV27,TRBJ1-2,few,TGTGCCAGCAGTTCCTTTATGAGGGGGCGCCGGTCGGTGGCTAACTATGGCTACACCTTC,CASSSFMRGRRSVANYGYTF
-,TRBV28,TRBJ2-7,-,TGTGCCAGCAGTTTCGGGAGTTCGATTAACGAGCAGTACTTC,CASSFGSSINEQYF
-,TRBV9,TRBJ2-2,few,TGTGCCAGCAGCGTAAAGGCCCCGGGTGGAGTTAACACCGGGGAGCTGTTTTTT,CASSVKAPGGVNTGELFF
TRBD1,TRBV9,TRBJ2-1,few,TGTGCCAGCAGCCTCGGACAGGGAACATCCAATGAGCAGTTCTTC,CASSLGQGTSNEQFF
TRBD1,TRBV6-1,TRBJ2-7,-,TGTGCCTCCGGGGGACAGGGGGGATACGAGCAGTACTTC,CASGGQGGYEQYF
TRBD1,TRBV5-6,TRBJ1-4,few,TGTGCCAGCAGCCCAGGGGGCAAGACTCGGCTATTTTTT,CASSPGGKTRLFF
TRBD2,TRBV7-2,TRBJ2-7,-,TGTGCCAGCAGCGAGCGTGGACTAGCGGGGTCCTACGAGCAGTACTTC,CASSERGLAGSYEQYF
-,TRBV7-2,TRBJ2-4,many,TGTGCCAGCAGCTTTTTGGCAGGAGGAAACATTCAGTACTTC,CASSFLAGGNIQYF
TRBD2,TRBV7-9,TRBJ2-7,-,TGTGCCAGCAGGGAAGGCGGGAGTCTCGTGGGCTACGAGCAGTACTTC,CASREGGSLVGYEQYF
-,TRBV2,TRBJ1-6,few,TGTGCCAGCAGTAGGGACCCCCACGGGTCCTATAATTCACCCCTCCACTTT,CASSRDPHGSYNSPLHF
TRBD2,TRBV28,TRBJ2-4,-,TGTGCCAGCCGCGGGGGGGCCCAAAACATTCAGTACTTC,CASRGGAQNIQYF
-,TRBV9,TRBJ2-1,-,TGTGCCAGCAGCGTAGGGGGCCCACCGCGGGAGCAGTTCTTC,CASSVGGPPREQFF
-,TRBV29-1,TRBJ2-1,-,TGCAGCGGGGAGGGGGAAGGACGGAGGCGGGTTGAGCAGTTCTTC,CSGEGEGRRRVEQFF
-,TRBV18,TRBJ1-2,few,TGTGCCAGCGCTTCGTTAGCCGGTTGGGGCTACACCTTC,CASASLAGWGYTF
-,TRBV4-3,TRBJ1-5,-,TGCGCCAGCAGCCAGACAGGAGATCAGCCCCAGCATTTT,CASSQTGDQPQHF
TRBD2,TRBV7-2,TRBJ2-1,few,TGTGCCAGCAGCTTTGCCGCGGGGGGGCCCGATGAGCAGTTCTTC,CASSFAAGGPDEQFF
-,TRBV5-5,TRBJ2-3,-,TGTGCCAGCAGCATCGGGGGGCGAACAGATACGCAGTATTTT,CASSIGGRTDTQYF
TRBD1,TRBV7-9,TRBJ1-2,-,TGTGCCAGCACTGCCGGGACAGCCGACTATGGCTACACCTTC,CASTAGTADYGYTF
TRBD2,TRBV4-1,TRBJ2-7,few,TGCGCCAGCAGCCAAGCCCCTAGCGGGAGTGGATCCTACGAGCAGTACTTC,CASSQAPSGSGSYEQYF
TRBD2,TRBV9,TRBJ2-5,-,TGTGCCAGCAGCGTAGCGGCTAGCGGGGGGGGTGAGACCCAGTACTTC,CASSVAASGGGETQYF